Shown below are 29 T cell receptor beta chains from a single sample sequenced in a study of patients and donors after allogeneic stem cell transplantation. TCRdb re-called the RT-PCR reads with MiXCR, one entry per CDR3 protein. In the table there are 200,000 to 250,000 distinct CDR3 sequences, less than 15% of which are singletons. Sequencing was carried out using blood, either unsorted or a sorted T cell fraction (not recorded which). All receptors derive from a human donor who was either an allogeneic HSCT recipient or a stem cell or donor lymphocyte infusion donor (not recorded which). It is not recorded whose cells these are; they may come from a transplant donor.

This clonotype appeared a few times. This chain uses TRBV9 with TRBJ1-1; the D gene is possibly TRBD1 (5 bases). Trimming pared 2 bases from V and 1 base from J, leaving 9 bases between. CDR1 is SGDLS, CDR2 YYNGEE, per germline. The CDR3 consists of 14 residues. The CDR3 sequence is CASSVSQGNTEAFF. In nucleotides, the CDR3 is TGTGCCAGCAGCGTCTCCCAGGGGAACACTGAAGCTTTCTTT.

The CDR3: CAIRTSDSVTITDTQYF. The CDR3 DNA sequence: TGTGCCATCAGAACTAGCGATTCGGTGACGATTACAGATACGCAGTATTTT. This rearrangement joins TRBV10-3 to TRBJ2-3, with 7 bases aligning to TRBD2. This CDR3 is built from 17 residues. V dropped 6 bases and J dropped 3; count of bases not matched to a gene: 15. Germline V lookup: CDR1 ENHRY, CDR2 SYGVKD.

In this sample, this clonotype turned up many times. The rearrangement uses TRBV25-1 and TRBJ2-7; D uncertain. Trimming removed 4 bases from V and 4 bases from J, with 8 bases in between. The germline V gene encodes CDR1 MGHDK and CDR2 SYGVNS. This CDR3 contains 12 residues. The CDR3 nucleotides read TGTGCCAGCAGTGTAAAAGGTTACGAGCAGTACTTC. Its translation: CASSVKGYEQYF.

The CDR3 sequence is CASSSRRGYSNQPQHF. Here the CDR3 DNA reads TGTGCCAGCAGCTCTCGCAGGGGATATAGCAATCAGCCCCAGCATTTT. The chain joins TRBV7-8 to TRBJ1-5; a weak D match, TRBD1 (6 bases). The germline V gene encodes CDR1 SGHVS and CDR2 FQNEAQ. Trimming removed 4 bases at V and 0 bases at J, with 13 bases between. This CDR3 contains 16 residues.

This clonotype was counted at least ten times. This rearrangement joins TRBV20-1 to TRBJ2-3; 8 bases match TRBD1. The CDR3 runs 15 residues. Germline values: CDR1 DFQATT, CDR2 SNEGSKA (reference sequence). The junction had 7 bases not matched to a gene; V was cut back by 5 bases and J by 0 bases. The CDR3 reads CSAHRQGISTDTQYF. The CDR3 DNA reads TGCAGTGCTCATAGACAGGGGATTAGCACAGATACGCAGTATTTT.

This clonotype was observed many times. The chain is built from TRBV2 and TRBJ2-1; 7 bases are shared with TRBD1. Losses at the gene ends were 6 bases for V and 2 bases for J; bases not matched to a gene: 7. CDR3 length: 15 residues. Germline-derived CDR1 and CDR2 are SNHLY and FYNNEI. This CDR3 is CASSLKTGTYNEQFF. The CDR3 DNA reads as TGTGCCAGCAGCCTTAAGACAGGGACCTACAATGAGCAGTTCTTC.

This clonotype turned up a few times. This chain uses TRBV6-1 with TRBJ2-7; D unclear. The CDR3 totals 12 residues. The germline V gene has CDR1 MNHNS and CDR2 SASEGT. The ends were cut back, 2 bases at V and 6 bases at J, with 8 bases in the middle. In nucleotides, the CDR3 is TGTGCCAGCAGTGAAACGACCATCGAGCAGTACTTC. It yields the protein CASSETTIEQYF.

The sample holds a few counts of this clonotype. The chain employs TRBV11-2 and TRBJ2-5, with D uncertain. Germline CDR1 and CDR2: SGHAT and FQNNGV. The CDR3 sequence is 12 residues long. V lost 5 bases to trimming and J lost 4 bases, with 8 bases between them. The CDR3 DNA is TGTGCCAGCAGCCGAGTGAGAGAGACCCAGTACTTC. Amino acid sequence: CASSRVRETQYF.

The chain couples TRBV15 to TRBJ1-1; D is perhaps TRBD1 (5 bases). Germline CDR1 is LNHNV and CDR2 is YYDKDF (reference sequence). V was pared by 1 base and J by 8 bases, with 20 bases between. CDR3 length: 16 amino acids. CDR3 residues: CATSRAAGTRRPEAFF. CDR3 bases: TGTGCCACCAGCAGAGCGGCCGGGACCAGGCGACCGGAAGCTTTCTTT.

The V call is TRBV11-3, the J call TRBJ2-7, with D possibly being TRBD1 or TRBD2 (5 bases each). Germline CDR1 is SGHNT and CDR2 is YENEEA. The CDR3 contains 15 residues. V gave up 2 bases and J gave up 2 bases, with 13 bases separating them. The CDR3 DNA follows: TGTGCCAGCAGCTTAATGCGAGGGGTTGCCTACGAGCAGTACTTC. Its protein is CASSLMRGVAYEQYF.

V gene TRBV20-1 combines with J gene TRBJ1-2, with 9 bases fitting TRBD1. The germline CDR1 and CDR2 sequences are DFQATT and SNEGSKA (reference sequence). Unmatched junction bases numbered 17, after V lost 3 bases and J lost 6 bases. This CDR3 spans 17 amino acids. CDR3 in amino acids: CSARKIQRRDREDGYTF. The CDR3 nucleotides read TGCAGTGCTAGGAAGATACAACGCCGGGACAGGGAGGATGGCTACACCTTC.

The rearrangement links TRBV19 to TRBJ2-2; 11 nucleotides agree with TRBD1. Per the germline V gene, CDR1 is LNHDA and CDR2 is SQIVND (reference sequence). The ends lost 5 bases at V and 7 bases at J; junction bases unmatched: 9. This CDR3 spans 16 amino acids. CDR3 DNA sequence: TGTGCCAGTAGTCCCTGGACAGGGGGCTATAACGGGGAGCTGTTTTTT. This sequence encodes CASSPWTGGYNGELFF.

This clonotype was seen only a few times. The chain uses TRBV15 and TRBJ2-7, with D possibly matching TRBD2 (6 bases). Trimming pared 0 bases from V and 7 bases from J, leaving 10 bases between. This CDR3 contains 13 residues. From germline, CDR1 is LNHNV and CDR2 YYDKDF (reference sequence). The CDR3 DNA sequence: TGTGCCACCAGCAGAGACCTAGCGAGGGAGCAGTACTTC. Amino acid sequence: CATSRDLAREQYF.

This clonotype turned up a few times. The junction departs from germline at one end; a sequencing error may be responsible. J is TRBJ2-1 and V is TRBV7-7; D possibly corresponds to TRBD2 (5 bases). The germline CDR1 and CDR2 sequences are SSHAT and FNYEAQ (reference sequence). The length of the CDR3 is 13 residues. CDR3 coding DNA: TGTGCTAGCAGCTCCTCCGGGGACAATGAGCAGTTCTTC. Translated: CASSSSGDNEQFF.

The sample holds a few counts of this clonotype. This chain joins TRBV5-1 and TRBJ2-7; the D gene is possibly TRBD2 (5 bases). This CDR3 has 16 amino acids. V was clipped by 0 bases and J by 1 base, with 14 bases between them. The germline V gene encodes CDR1 SGHRS and CDR2 YFSETQ. DNA for the CDR3: TGCGCCAGCAGCTTGGAGCCGGGAAAAGGGTCCTACGAGCAGTACTTC. Encoded protein: CASSLEPGKGSYEQYF.

V usage is TRBV20-1 and J usage is TRBJ1-2; D gene ambiguous. CDR3 length equals 14 residues. V shed 5 bases and J shed 1 base, with 14 bases lying between them. Germline V lookup: CDR1 DFQATT, CDR2 SNEGSKA (reference sequence). This CDR3 reads CSAAQLGFNYGYTF. Here the CDR3 DNA reads TGCAGTGCTGCTCAGTTAGGGTTTAACTATGGCTACACCTTC.

The rearrangement joins TRBV19 to TRBJ2-2, with 8 bases matching TRBD2. Looked up from germline, CDR1 is LNHDA and CDR2 is SQIVND (reference sequence). The CDR3 covers 14 residues. The V gene end was trimmed by 7 bases and the J gene end by 2 bases; junction bases not matched to a gene: 3. The chain's CDR3 is CASNRGGNTGELFF. CDR3 DNA: TGTGCCAGTAATCGGGGGGGAAACACCGGGGAGCTGTTTTTT.

This clonotype was seen at least ten times. The chain links TRBV20-1 to TRBJ1-3, with D maybe TRBD1 (5 bases). The CDR3 has 13 amino acids. Germline values: CDR1 DFQATT, CDR2 SNEGSKA (reference sequence). With 2 bases removed from V and 4 bases from J, the gap between germline ends came to 9 bases. The CDR3 here is CSARWGIGNTIYF. The CDR3 region has the DNA TGCAGTGCTAGATGGGGGATCGGAAACACCATATATTTT.

This chain joins TRBV5-1 and TRBJ2-3; 8 nucleotides match TRBD2. The germline CDR1 and CDR2 sequences are SGHRS and YFSETQ. J gave up 6 bases and V 1 base, and 10 bases lay outside the gene matches. The CDR3 covers 16 residues. The CDR3 loop is CASSLRAGRAQDTQYF. CDR3 bases: TGCGCCAGCAGCTTGAGGGCCGGGAGGGCCCAGGATACGCAGTATTTT.

This clonotype turned up a few times. The rearrangement joins TRBV9 to TRBJ2-2; the D is unclear. Germline CDR1 reads SGDLS; CDR2 reads YYNGEE. V lost 2 bases and J 4 bases, leaving 6 bases between the germline ends. This CDR3 comprises 13 residues. CDR3 region: CASSVRSTGELFF. The CDR3 coding sequence is TGTGCCAGCAGCGTCAGGTCCACCGGGGAGCTGTTTTTT. The entire variable domain, with the rest obtained from reference TRBV9 and TRBJ2-2, is as follows: DSGVTQTPKHLITATGQRVTLRCSPRSGDLSVYWYQQSLDQGLQFLIQYYNGEERAKGNILERFSAQQFPDLHSELNLSSLELGDSALYFCASSVRSTGELFFGEGSRLTVL.

The chain couples TRBV12-3 or TRBV12-4 to TRBJ2-6, with unresolved D. V shed 10 bases and J shed 2 bases, with 12 bases lying between them. The CDR3 totals 14 residues. The CDR3 here is CATSPGAGANVLTF. The CDR3 bases are TGTGCCACCTCCCCGGGCGCTGGGGCCAACGTCCTGACTTTC.

This clonotype showed up many times. This chain joins TRBV5-1 and TRBJ1-1, with TRBD1 matching 7 bases. Germline V lookup: CDR1 SGHRS, CDR2 YFSETQ. The CDR3 spans 14 residues. The ends lost 2 bases at V and 4 bases at J; junction bases unmatched: 5. This CDR3 is CASSFSTGVTEAFF. The DNA of the CDR3 is TGCGCCAGCAGCTTTTCCACAGGGGTCACTGAAGCTTTCTTT.

This clonotype showed up just a few times. The CDR3 bases are TGCAGTGCTCGGCCGGGACTAGGCGCCTACGAGCAGTACTTC. Protein product: CSARPGLGAYEQYF. The chain employs TRBV20-1 and TRBJ2-7, with 8 bases aligning to TRBD2. This CDR3 spans 14 amino acids. Germline lookup yields CDR1 DFQATT and CDR2 SNEGSKA (reference sequence). With 5 bases clipped from V and 2 bases from J, the junction kept 8 bases outside the gene matches.

This clonotype was counted many times. The chain recombines TRBV19 with TRBJ2-1; D is uncertain. The germline V gene encodes CDR1 LNHDA and CDR2 SQIVND (reference sequence). CDR3 length equals 14 residues. Trimming removed 7 bases from V and 0 bases from J, with 10 bases in between. CDR3 sequence reads: CASTPTRSYNEQFF. CDR3 in DNA: TGTGCCAGTACCCCGACTCGCTCCTACAATGAGCAGTTCTTC.

This clonotype was counted only a few times. The chain joins TRBV20-1 to TRBJ1-5; D is unclear. Trimming removed 5 bases from V and 2 bases from J, with 19 bases in between. This CDR3 region has 16 residues. Germline loops: CDR1 DFQATT, CDR2 SNEGSKA (reference sequence). In DNA, the CDR3 is TGCAGTGCTGGCCCAGACGATAAACCGGGCAATCAGCCCCAGCATTTT. Protein sequence: CSAGPDDKPGNQPQHF.

This chain joins TRBV29-1 and TRBJ2-4; 7 bases match TRBD1. The trim removed 3 bases at V and 9 bases at J, leaving 5 bases unmatched. CDR1 is SQVTM, CDR2 ANQGSEA, per germline. The CDR3 runs to 12 residues. CDR3 DNA sequence: TGCAGCGTTGAGCGACAGGGTGGCATTCAGTACTTC. Encoded protein: CSVERQGGIQYF.

Ten or more counts support this clonotype. The V gene is TRBV14, the J gene TRBJ2-2; 10 bases match TRBD2. The CDR3 is 17 residues long. Germline V gene data show CDR1 as SGHDN and CDR2 as FVKESK. V was pared by 0 bases and J by 3 bases, with 4 bases of the junction left unmatched. CDR3 sequence (DNA): TGTGCCAGCAGCCAAGAGACTAGCGGGCCATACACCGGGGAGCTGTTTTTT. Residues: CASSQETSGPYTGELFF.

The CDR3 loop is CASSLARVAGGGSYNEQFF. The CDR3 nucleotides are TGCGCCAGCAGCTTGGCCAGGGTAGCGGGGGGGGGGTCCTACAATGAGCAGTTCTTC. The chain employs TRBV5-1 and TRBJ2-1; 11 nucleotides align to TRBD2. Germline CDR1 reads SGHRS; CDR2 reads YFSETQ. The CDR3 loop spans 19 amino acids. The V and J ends lost 0 bases and 1 base, in that order; junction bases with no gene match: 9.

This clonotype was recorded a few times. The chain links TRBV19 to TRBJ2-7; no reliable D call. Germline CDR1 reads LNHDA; CDR2 reads SQIVND (reference sequence). This CDR3 has 14 amino acids. The V and J ends lost 5 bases and 0 bases respectively, with 11 bases between them. CDR3 nucleotides: TGTGCCAGTAGTGTCGACAAGAGCTCCTACGAGCAGTACTTC. Protein sequence: CASSVDKSSYEQYF.